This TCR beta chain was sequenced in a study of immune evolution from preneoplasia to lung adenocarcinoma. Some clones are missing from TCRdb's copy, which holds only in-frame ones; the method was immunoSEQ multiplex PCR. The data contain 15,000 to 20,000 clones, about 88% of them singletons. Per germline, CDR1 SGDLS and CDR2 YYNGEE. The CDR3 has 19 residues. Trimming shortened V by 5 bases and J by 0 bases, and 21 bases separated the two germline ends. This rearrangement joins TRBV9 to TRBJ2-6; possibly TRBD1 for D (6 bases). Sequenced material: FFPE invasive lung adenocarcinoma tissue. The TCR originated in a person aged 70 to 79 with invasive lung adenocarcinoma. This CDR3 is CASSQYGGLWYSGANVLTF. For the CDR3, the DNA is TGTGCCAGCAGTCAGTATGGGGGCCTCTGGTACTCTGGGGCCAACGTCCTGACTTTC.